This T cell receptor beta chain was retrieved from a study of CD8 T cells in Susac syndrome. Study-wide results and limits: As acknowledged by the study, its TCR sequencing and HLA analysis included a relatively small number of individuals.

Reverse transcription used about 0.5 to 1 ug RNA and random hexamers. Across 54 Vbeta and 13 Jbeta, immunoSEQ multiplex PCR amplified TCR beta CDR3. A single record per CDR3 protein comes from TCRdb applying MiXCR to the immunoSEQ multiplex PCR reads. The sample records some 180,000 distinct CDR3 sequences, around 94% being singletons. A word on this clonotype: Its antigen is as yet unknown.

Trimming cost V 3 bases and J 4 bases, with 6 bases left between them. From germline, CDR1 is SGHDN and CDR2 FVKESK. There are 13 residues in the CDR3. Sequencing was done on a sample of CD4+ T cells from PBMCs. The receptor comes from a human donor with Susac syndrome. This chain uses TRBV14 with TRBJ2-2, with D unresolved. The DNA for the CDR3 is TGTGCCAGCAGCCATTCCCGCACCGGGGAGCTGTTTTTT. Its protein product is CASSHSRTGELFF.